The present T cell receptor (beta chain) was sequenced within a study of T cell responses to AZD1222 COVID-19 vaccine (dated by TCRdb to 2020 to 2023). Broadly, across the study: A total of 230 to 250 trial participants underwent TCR sequencing, of whom 207 had received two doses of AZD1222 and some 25 had received two doses of the MenACWY control vaccine. Trial participants were enrolled into age subgroups of 18-55, 56-69 and 70-plus years, which contained around 140, 26 and 57 TCR-sequenced participants, respectively. The paper as a whole reports these results and caveats: Nearly half of unique spike-specific TCRs reportedly recognized epitopes outside regions mutated in the B.1.351 and B.1.1.7 variants. Spike-specific TCR breadth and depth rose significantly after two AZD1222 doses compared with day 0 and with MenACWY recipients. Because no day 14 peak-response samples were available, the repertoires could be characterized only after the peak T cell response. Only 5 to 7 AZD1222 recipients were SARS-CoV-2 seropositive at baseline, limiting conclusions about previously exposed vaccinees. Participants were mostly white British, with more females than males. The authors suggested clonal diversity may have been underestimated. The vaccine-associated CD4 TCRs covered the entire spike protein, and the dominant responses fell in regions 160-218 and 743-854. In the small 56-69-year group, the increase in depth fell short of significance, most likely because of low power.

The CDR3 regions of human TCRbeta chains were analyzed by immunosequencing. On the study's bioinformatics: TCRs in the repertoires were matched against a reference library of SARS-CoV-2-specific TCRs that had been generated with the MIRA antigen-specificity platform. Breadth was defined as the fraction of unique TCRs that were SARS-CoV-2-associated, and depth was defined as the fraction of total T cells that were SARS-CoV-2-associated. Using the MIRA data, each spike-specific TCR was assigned both to the spike region to which the TCR was reactive and to a CD4 or CD8 class. Log10-transformed breadth and depth values were compared by one-way ANOVA with Sidak's multiple comparisons tests. TCRdb carries this immuneACCESS record with in-frame sequences only. Its versions omit some clonotypes, under half of them owing to an unresolved V gene in the studies checked, with the rest unexplained. That table gives V, J and clone size, and the DNA gave D and trimming. The sample table shows about 200,000 clones, and more than 80% are seen once. The ten biggest clones cover 3.6% of the sample.

Sample time point, as interpreted from the label and publication: about 28 days (+/-7) after the second vaccine dose. The sample's treatment or condition label, decoded: meningococcal conjugate vaccine given as trial control. Vaccinee samples came from UK trials COV001 and COV002, including a single-blind randomized controlled phase 2/3 trial of AZD1222 (ChAdOx1 nCoV-19) in healthy adults. For TCRbeta chain sequencing, PBMC samples from trial participants were taken at day 0 and at day 28 after the second dose. Concerning this clone: Its antigen remains unidentified. No much larger clone is present one base from it, and per-base qualities are unavailable.

This sequence was found in an adult who received the MenACWY meningococcal vaccine as a control. Sample: peripheral blood, taken 28 days after the second dose of the MenACWY control vaccine.

The encoded CDR3 is CASTSRGRTNYGYTF. The nucleotide sequence is given as TGTGCCAGTACCTCCAGAGGCAGAACTAACTATGGCTACACCTTC. Rearrangement joined TRBV19 to TRBJ1-2; no D gene call is confident. Relative to germline, V is 7 bases shorter and J is 0 bases shorter, with 15 bases between their ends. The CDR3, from cysteine to phenylalanine, totals 15 residues. Just the 45-base CDR3 DNA is kept, in frame starting at base 1. CDR1 LNHDA and CDR2 SQIVND are derived from the germline V gene (reference sequence).